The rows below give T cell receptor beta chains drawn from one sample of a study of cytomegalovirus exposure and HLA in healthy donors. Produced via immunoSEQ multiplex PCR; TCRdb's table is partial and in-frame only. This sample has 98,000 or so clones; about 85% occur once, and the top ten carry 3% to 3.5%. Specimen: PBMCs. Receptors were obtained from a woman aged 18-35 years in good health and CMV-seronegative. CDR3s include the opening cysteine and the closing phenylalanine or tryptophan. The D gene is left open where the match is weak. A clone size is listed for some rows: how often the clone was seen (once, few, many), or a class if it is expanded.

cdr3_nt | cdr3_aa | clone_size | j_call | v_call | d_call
TGTGCCAGCAGTGCCGAAGGGGGACAGGGCCTATATAGCAATCAGCCCCAGCATTTT | CASSAEGGQGLYSNQPQHF | - | TRBJ1-5 | TRBV2 | TRBD1
TGTGCCAGCAGCTTAATAGGACTTCCGACAGATACGCAGTATTTT | CASSLIGLPTDTQYF | - | TRBJ2-3 | TRBV7-3 | -
TGTGCCAGCAACCCCCCGGGAACCTATGGCTACACCTTC | CASNPPGTYGYTF | few | TRBJ1-2 | TRBV7-2 | -
TGCGCCAGCAGCTTGGTGGGAGTCGCGGGGGGGACAGATACGCAGTATTTT | CASSLVGVAGGTDTQYF | - | TRBJ2-3 | TRBV5-1 | TRBD2
TGTGCCAGCAGCTTAGTGGGGACACCTAGCACAGATACGCAGTATTTT | CASSLVGTPSTDTQYF | - | TRBJ2-3 | TRBV7-9 | -
TGTGCCAGCTCCCCGTGGGCAGAAGCAACTAATGAAAAACTGTTTTTT | CASSPWAEATNEKLFF | - | TRBJ1-4 | TRBV2 | -
TGTGCCAGTAGTCCCCGGACAGGGCCAGATACGCAGTATTTT | CASSPRTGPDTQYF | - | TRBJ2-3 | TRBV19 | TRBD1
TGTGCCAGCAGCCAATTCGAGGGGGGGGCAGATGAGCAGTTCTTC | CASSQFEGGADEQFF | once | TRBJ2-1 | TRBV4-2 | -
TGTGCCAGCACGGCCTACGAGCAGTACTTC | CASTAYEQYF | - | TRBJ2-7 | TRBV2 | -
TGTGCCAGCAGCCCTACTGGACAGGGCGGCGTAGGCACCGGGGAGCTGTTTTTT | CASSPTGQGGVGTGELFF | - | TRBJ2-2 | TRBV7-6 | TRBD1
TGTGCCAGCAGTACGGGACTTCAAGAGACCCAGTACTTC | CASSTGLQETQYF | - | TRBJ2-5 | TRBV6-5 | -
TGCAGCGTTGTGGCAGAAAATCAGCCCCAGCATTTT | CSVVAENQPQHF | once | TRBJ1-5 | TRBV29-1 | -
TGTGCCAGCAGTGAACCCCAGCGGGGGTTACAAGAGACCCAGTACTTC | CASSEPQRGLQETQYF | - | TRBJ2-5 | TRBV25-1 | TRBD2
TGTGCCAGCAGATCGGGACTAGCAAAAAATGAGCAGTTCTTC | CASRSGLAKNEQFF | - | TRBJ2-1 | TRBV28 | TRBD2
TGTGCCAGCAGTTTAAATTCGGGACAGGGACATGGCTACACCTTC | CASSLNSGQGHGYTF | - | TRBJ1-2 | TRBV27 | TRBD1
TGTGCCAGCAGCTCGGACTACCAAGAGACCCAGTACTTC | CASSSDYQETQYF | - | TRBJ2-5 | TRBV7-9 | -
TGCGCCAGCAGCTACCGGAGGACTAGCGGGGGGGCCGGCACAGATACGCAGTATTTT | CASSYRRTSGGAGTDTQYF | - | TRBJ2-3 | TRBV5-1 | TRBD2
TGTGCCAGCAGTTTAAGGGACAGGGGTGAAAAACTGTTTTTT | CASSLRDRGEKLFF | - | TRBJ1-4 | TRBV27 | TRBD1
TGTGCTAGTGGTCTGGGACAGGGGAGAGGTGAGACTGAAGCTTTCTTT | CASGLGQGRGETEAFF | - | TRBJ1-1 | TRBV12-5 | TRBD1
TGTGCCAGCAGCCCCCGGACAGGGGGCGTCTACGAGCAGTACTTC | CASSPRTGGVYEQYF | - | TRBJ2-7 | TRBV7-8 | TRBD1
TGTGCCAGCAGCCCACCGGGACAGTTCGACAAACTGTTTTTT | CASSPPGQFDKLFF | once | TRBJ1-4 | TRBV27 | TRBD1
TGCGCCAGCAGCCCCGTTACGGCTAGCGGCAACAATGAGCAGTTCTTC | CASSPVTASGNNEQFF | - | TRBJ2-1 | TRBV4-1 | TRBD2
TGTGCCAGCAGCAAGGGGACAGGGAGAGCCTACGAGCAGTACTTC | CASSKGTGRAYEQYF | few | TRBJ2-7 | TRBV5-6 | TRBD1
TGTGCCAGCCTACCGGGACTAGTGACAGATACGCAGTATTTT | CASLPGLVTDTQYF | - | TRBJ2-3 | TRBV2 | TRBD2
TGTGCCTGGAGTTCCTCGGGTGCAGGGGAGCTGTTTTTT | CAWSSSGAGELFF | - | TRBJ2-2 | TRBV30 | -
TGTGCCAGCAGTGAAGGGGGCAGTTCCTATGGCTACACCTTC | CASSEGGSSYGYTF | - | TRBJ1-2 | TRBV2 | -
TGTGTCACCTCCTCCGCAGGGGGGTTCACTGAAGCTTTCTTT | CVTSSAGGFTEAFF | - | TRBJ1-1 | TRBV28 | TRBD1
TGTGCCAGCAGTTTATTACTCGACAGCTCCTACGAGCAGTACTTC | CASSLLLDSSYEQYF | - | TRBJ2-7 | TRBV28 | -
TGCGCCAGCAGCCAAGGACAGAGAGATCTCAGGGACACTGAAGCTTTCTTT | CASSQGQRDLRDTEAFF | - | TRBJ1-1 | TRBV4-1 | -
TGTGCTAGTGCCGGAGGGGCCGGGGAGCTGTTTTTT | CASAGGAGELFF | - | TRBJ2-2 | TRBV12-5 | -
TGTGCCAGCAGCTTAAGACTAGCGGGGACCTACGAGCAGTACTTC | CASSLRLAGTYEQYF | - | TRBJ2-7 | TRBV7-8 | TRBD2
TGTGCCAGCAGTGCCCCCAGACAGACAACTAATGAAAAACTGTTTTTT | CASSAPRQTTNEKLFF | - | TRBJ1-4 | TRBV25-1 | -
TGTGCCAGCAGTGAAACAGGACAGGGCACTGAAGCTTTCTTT | CASSETGQGTEAFF | - | TRBJ1-1 | TRBV2 | TRBD1
TGTGCCAGCAGTTTATCGAGAGGTGAGCAGTACTTC | CASSLSRGEQYF | - | TRBJ2-7 | TRBV27 | -
TGCAGCGTTCATGAGACAGAGTACAATGAGCAGTTCTTC | CSVHETEYNEQFF | - | TRBJ2-1 | TRBV29-1 | -
TGTGCCAGCAGTTTATGGGACAGGGGGCTTCTTCAGCCCCAGCATTTT | CASSLWDRGLLQPQHF | - | TRBJ1-5 | TRBV28 | TRBD1
TGTGCCAGTAGTATACGAGGCCAGGGTGACTTAGATACGCAGTATTTT | CASSIRGQGDLDTQYF | - | TRBJ2-3 | TRBV19 | -
TGTGCCTGGAGTTCCAGATCCTACGAGCAGTACTTC | CAWSSRSYEQYF | few | TRBJ2-7 | TRBV30 | -
TGCGCCCGGTGGAGTGCCGGTGACACTGAAGCTTTCTTT | CARWSAGDTEAFF | - | TRBJ1-1 | TRBV10-1 | -
TGTGCCAGTAGTATATATTTCGAGGCCGGGGAGCTGTTTTTT | CASSIYFEAGELFF | - | TRBJ2-2 | TRBV19 | -
TGCGCCAGCAGCCACCGAGGGAGGGTCACTGAAGCTTTCTTT | CASSHRGRVTEAFF | few | TRBJ1-1 | TRBV4-1 | -
TGTGCCAGCAGTGTGGACTATCGCAATGAGCAGTTCTTC | CASSVDYRNEQFF | once | TRBJ2-1 | TRBV28 | -
TGTGCCAGCAGTGAAGGACAGATTGACAATGAGCAGTTCTTC | CASSEGQIDNEQFF | - | TRBJ2-1 | TRBV2 | -
TGTGCCAGCAGCTTGGGACTTCGGACAGGGGGTTGGAGCAATCAGCCCCAGCATTTT | CASSLGLRTGGWSNQPQHF | once | TRBJ1-5 | TRBV5-6 | TRBD1
TGTGCCAGCAGTGCGTTTGTCCAAGAGACCCAGTACTTC | CASSAFVQETQYF | few | TRBJ2-5 | TRBV2 | -
TGTGCCAGCAGCTTGCGCGGGACAGGGGCCTACGAGCAGTACTTC | CASSLRGTGAYEQYF | - | TRBJ2-7 | TRBV5-5 | TRBD1
TGTGCCTTGTTCGGACAGGGCACCTACGAGCAGTACTTC | CALFGQGTYEQYF | once | TRBJ2-7 | TRBV2 | TRBD1
TGTGCCACAAAGGTGGCACAGGATTCACCCCTCCACTTT | CATKVAQDSPLHF | - | TRBJ1-6 | TRBV19 | -
TGTGCCTGGCGACTAGCGGGGGCCACCGGGGAGCTGTTTTTT | CAWRLAGATGELFF | - | TRBJ2-2 | TRBV30 | TRBD2
TGTGCCAGCAGTACAGGGAACTATGGCTACACCTTC | CASSTGNYGYTF | medium-sized | TRBJ1-2 | TRBV13 | -
TGTGCCAGCAGTTCCGCGGGTAGGGCAGAGGACGAGCAGTACTTC | CASSSAGRAEDEQYF | - | TRBJ2-7 | TRBV27 | -
TGTGCCAGCAGCTTAGCAGGGGATGGGTGGGGCTACACCTTC | CASSLAGDGWGYTF | few | TRBJ1-2 | TRBV11-2 | -
TGTGCCAGCAGAGGGGAGGGGACTTACGAGCAGTACTTC | CASRGEGTYEQYF | - | TRBJ2-7 | TRBV7-9 | TRBD2
TGTGCCAGTAGGGGACAGGGAGCCGGGGAGCTGTTTTTT | CASRGQGAGELFF | - | TRBJ2-2 | TRBV2 | TRBD1
TGTGCCAGCAGTCCTCCGGGGCAGGGGTACACTGAAGCTTTCTTT | CASSPPGQGYTEAFF | - | TRBJ1-1 | TRBV28 | -
TGTGCCAGCAGGCTAGCGGGGATGGGTTACGAGCAGTACTTC | CASRLAGMGYEQYF | - | TRBJ2-7 | TRBV28 | TRBD2
TGTGCCAGCAGTGAAGGAGCGGGGGGGCCAACAGATACGCAGTATTTT | CASSEGAGGPTDTQYF | - | TRBJ2-3 | TRBV6-4 | TRBD2
TGTGCCAGCAGTTACGGCAGGGGGCGAACTTACGAGCAGTACTTC | CASSYGRGRTYEQYF | - | TRBJ2-7 | TRBV6-5 | TRBD1
TGCAGTGCTGGGGAGGTCCTGGAAGCTTTCTTT | CSAGEVLEAFF | - | TRBJ1-1 | TRBV20-1 | -
TGCGCCAGCAGCCCGGGACTAGCGGGGGCCCAAGAGACCCAGTACTTC | CASSPGLAGAQETQYF | once | TRBJ2-5 | TRBV5-1 | TRBD2